Below are 25 T cell receptor beta chains sequenced from a single sample in a study of blood T cell repertoires in COVID-19. The method was immunoSEQ multiplex PCR; TCRdb's version includes in-frame clones alone and lacks a portion of them. Found here are 110,000 or so clones, over 75% of them singletons; the top ten hold roughly 1.6%. The sequencing input was peripheral blood. The receptor source for this set is a middle-aged man with acute or convalescent COVID-19.

This chain links TRBV7-3 with TRBJ1-1, with a tentative D call TRBD1 (5 bases). The length of the CDR3 is 14 residues. CDR1 is SGHTA and CDR2 is FQGTGA in the germline V gene. V dropped 1 base and J dropped 6 bases, with 12 bases sitting between them. The CDR3 loop reads CASSLNPAGAEAFF. CDR3 DNA sequence: TGTGCCAGCAGCTTAAACCCGGCGGGGGCTGAAGCTTTCTTT.

The gene calls are TRBV4-1 and TRBJ2-1, with D perhaps TRBD1 (6 bases). CDR1 and CDR2 from the germline V gene are MGHRA and YSYEKL. The CDR3 runs 16 residues. The V end was cut by 0 bases, the J end by 4 bases, with 13 bases between. CDR3 bases: TGCGCCAGCAGCCAAGAGGTGTCTCAGGGGTACAATGAGCAGTTCTTC. Protein sequence: CASSQEVSQGYNEQFF.

The chain employs TRBV29-1 and TRBJ2-5; no clear D. The CDR3 is 11 residues long. The germline V and J ends were trimmed by 4 bases and 3 bases, with 6 bases remaining between them. Germline CDR1 reads SQVTM; CDR2 reads ANQGSEA. This CDR3 reads CSVAAKETQYF. The CDR3 DNA reads TGCAGCGTTGCAGCGAAAGAGACCCAGTACTTC.

The chain recombines TRBV30 with TRBJ1-6, with D perhaps TRBD1 (6 bases). CDR1 is GTSNPN and CDR2 is SVGIG in the germline V gene (reference sequence). The ends were cut back, 2 bases at V and 10 bases at J, with 9 bases in the middle. This CDR3 contains 12 residues. The CDR3 reads CAWSTGSSPLHF. In DNA, the CDR3 is TGTGCCTGGAGTACAGGGAGCTCACCCCTCCACTTT.

The rearrangement uses TRBV19 and TRBJ2-7; D not resolved. Germline values: CDR1 LNHDA, CDR2 SQIVND (reference sequence). The CDR3 sequence is 17 residues long. V lost 1 base, J lost 0 bases, and 16 bases lay in between. CDR3 nucleotide sequence: TGTGCCAGTAGTATAGGGGTCGGCAGGTTCAGCTCCTACGAGCAGTACTTC. Protein sequence: CASSIGVGRFSSYEQYF. Together with reference TRBV19 and TRBJ2-7, the CDR3 gives the full variable domain: DGGITQSPKYLFRKEGQNVTLSCEQNLNHDAMYWYRQDPGQGLRLIYYSQIVNDFQKGDIAEGYSVSREKKESFPLTVTSAQKNPTAFYLCASSIGVGRFSSYEQYFGPGTRLTVT.

The V call is TRBV28, the J call TRBJ1-3; 7 nucleotides match TRBD1. Unmatched junction bases numbered 3, after V lost 2 bases and J lost 2 bases. The CDR3 is 15 amino acids. Germline V gives CDR1 MDHEN, CDR2 SYDVKM. For the CDR3, the DNA is TGTGCCAGCAGTTTAGCGACAGGGACTGGAAACACCATATATTTT. This codes for CASSLATGTGNTIYF.

Remarks on this clone: Within the sample, other DNA sequences also encode this same CDR3. The chain is built from TRBV10-1 and TRBJ1-1; 12 bases are shared with TRBD1. This CDR3 is built from 13 residues. The trim removed 9 bases at V and 6 bases at J, leaving 5 bases unmatched. Germline CDR1 is WNHNN and CDR2 is SYGVQD (reference sequence). Here the CDR3 DNA reads TGCGCCAGTCGGGGACAGGGGGCGGCTGAAGCTTTCTTT. Translated: CASRGQGAAEAFF.

The chain joins TRBV28 to TRBJ1-1, with D unresolved. The CDR3 has 13 residues. Germline lookup yields CDR1 MDHEN and CDR2 SYDVKM. Trimming left V 6 bases short and J 6 bases short, with 14 bases between. CDR3 in amino acids: CASSPITRSEAFF. The CDR3 DNA follows: TGTGCCAGCAGCCCTATTACCCGTTCTGAAGCTTTCTTT.

The V call is TRBV29-1, the J call TRBJ1-2; D perhaps matches TRBD1 (5 bases). The length of the CDR3 is 13 residues. Germline V gene sequence: CDR1 SQVTM, CDR2 ANQGSEA. Trimming took 7 bases from V and 2 from J, leaving 14 bases between them. CDR3 residues: CSARPGLNYGYTF. The CDR3 nucleotides read TGCAGCGCCCGTCCGGGACTCAACTATGGCTACACCTTC.

This sequence joins TRBV9 and TRBJ1-1, with a possible D match to TRBD1 (5 bases). Germline CDR1 SGDLS, CDR2 YYNGEE. Trimming took 4 bases from V and 0 from J, leaving 16 bases between them. The CDR3 runs 16 residues. The CDR3, as DNA: TGTGCCAGCAGCCAGTCGGGGGGAAAGGTGAACACTGAAGCTTTCTTT. It is translated as CASSQSGGKVNTEAFF.

The chain links TRBV7-2 to TRBJ1-2; unclear D gene. The CDR3 extends over 11 amino acids. Germline V gene lookup returns CDR1 SGHTA and CDR2 FQGNSA. Trimming cost V 8 bases and J 4 bases, with 8 bases left between them. CDR3 nucleotides: TGTGCCAGCGGGCCGATCTATGGCTACACCTTC. Amino acids: CASGPIYGYTF.

The V gene is TRBV6-5, the J gene TRBJ2-7; 7 nucleotides match TRBD1. The J segment lost 0 bases and the V segment lost 7 bases, leaving 9 bases of the junction unmatched. The length of the CDR3 is 15 residues. Germline CDR1 is MNHEY and CDR2 is SVGAGI. CDR3 loop: CASTEGTADSYEQYF. The CDR3 coding sequence is TGTGCCAGCACCGAAGGGACAGCTGACTCCTACGAGCAGTACTTC.

This chain joins TRBV5-6 and TRBJ1-1; 8 bases align to TRBD1. V shed 4 bases, J shed 3 bases, and the junction held 5 bases outside the gene matches. CDR3 length: 14 residues. The germline V gene has CDR1 SGHDT and CDR2 YYEEEE. As DNA, the CDR3 is TGTGCCAGCAGCGTCAGGGGGCTCTACACTGAAGCTTTCTTT. Amino acids: CASSVRGLYTEAFF.

The chain links TRBV2 to TRBJ1-5; D uncertain. This CDR3 comprises 17 residues. Germline values: CDR1 SNHLY, CDR2 FYNNEI. Trimming took off 5 bases at V and 6 bases at J, with 23 bases between the two ends. The CDR3, as DNA: TGTGCCAGCAGTCAAAGCCTAGAGCCTGCTTATGGTCAGCCCCAGCATTTT. Its protein product is CASSQSLEPAYGQPQHF. The variable domain in full, with the rest retrieved from reference TRBV2 and TRBJ1-5, is EPEVTQTPSHQVTQMGQEVILRCVPISNHLYFYWYRQILGQKVEFLVSFYNNEISEKSEIFDDQFSVERPDGSNFTLKIRSTKLEDSAMYFCASSQSLEPAYGQPQHFGDGTRLSIL.

The V gene is TRBV9, the J gene TRBJ2-3; 16 bases map to TRBD2. CDR1 SGDLS and CDR2 YYNGEE come from the germline V gene. The CDR3 contains 18 residues. The J segment lost 1 base and the V segment lost 3 bases, leaving 5 bases of the junction unmatched. The CDR3: CASSAGTSGGAGTDTQYF. DNA of the CDR3: TGTGCCAGCAGCGCCGGGACTAGCGGGGGGGCAGGCACAGATACGCAGTATTTT.

The chain carries TRBV9 and TRBJ2-7; D is perhaps TRBD1 (6 bases). This CDR3 spans 13 amino acids. V was clipped by 4 bases and J by 6 bases, with 14 bases between them. CDR1 and CDR2 (germline): SGDLS, YYNGEE. The CDR3 loop reads CASSRGKFLEQYF. CDR3 in DNA: TGTGCCAGCAGCAGGGGGAAGTTTCTCGAGCAGTACTTC. Complete variable domain (other parts from reference TRBV9 and TRBJ2-7): DSGVTQTPKHLITATGQRVTLRCSPRSGDLSVYWYQQSLDQGLQFLIQYYNGEERAKGNILERFSAQQFPDLHSELNLSSLELGDSALYFCASSRGKFLEQYFGPGTRLTVT.

The chain links TRBV7-8 to TRBJ1-3; 7 bases agree with TRBD1. The germline V gene encodes CDR1 SGHVS and CDR2 FQNEAQ. Trimming took 5 bases from V and 8 from J; bases not matched to a gene: 12. The CDR3 extends over 15 amino acids. CDR3 in amino acids: CASSPTTGNIDTIYF. The CDR3 DNA is TGTGCCAGCAGCCCCACGACAGGGAATATAGACACCATATATTTT.

The J gene is TRBJ1-4, the V gene TRBV4-1; D is perhaps TRBD1 (5 bases). Germline CDR1 reads MGHRA; CDR2 reads YSYEKL. The CDR3 contains 17 residues. Trimming took off 2 bases at V and 7 bases at J, with 20 bases between the two ends. CDR3 region: CASSQKTWDGGGEKLFF. The CDR3 coding sequence is TGCGCCAGCAGCCAAAAGACCTGGGACGGGGGGGGTGAAAAACTGTTTTTT.

The J gene is TRBJ1-2, the V gene TRBV18; D not certain. Germline lookup yields CDR1 KGHSH and CDR2 LQKENI. Trimming removed 1 base from V and 3 bases from J, with 9 bases in between. The CDR3 runs to 14 residues. CDR3 sequence reads: CASSPQPDYYGYTF. In DNA form, the CDR3 reads TGTGCCAGCTCACCACAACCAGACTACTATGGCTACACCTTC.

The rearrangement uses TRBV2 and TRBJ1-5; D is possibly TRBD1 (5 bases). This CDR3 spans 15 amino acids. Germline CDR1 and CDR2: SNHLY and FYNNEI. V lost 1 base and J 7 bases, leaving 14 bases between the germline ends. The CDR3 DNA is TGTGCCAGCAGTGAAGTGGAGGGGAATGGACAGCCCCAGCATTTT. Translating gives CASSEVEGNGQPQHF.

J is TRBJ1-6 and V is TRBV27, with a weak D call TRBD1 (6 bases). V lost 11 bases and J lost 0, with 14 bases in between. This CDR3 is built from 15 residues. Germline-derived CDR1 and CDR2 are MNHEY and SMNVEV (reference sequence). The CDR3 DNA is TGTGCCCTACCGACAGGAAGCTCCTATAATTCACCCCTCCACTTT. Translation gives CALPTGSSYNSPLHF.

The chain links TRBV9 to TRBJ1-2, with 9 bases identical to TRBD1. Trimming removed 5 bases from V and 4 bases from J; junction bases left unmatched: 6. The CDR3 runs to 14 residues. Germline lookup yields CDR1 SGDLS and CDR2 YYNGEE. CDR3 DNA sequence: TGTGCCAGCAGGGGGACAGGGAGCGGCTATGGCTACACCTTC. The encoded protein is CASRGTGSGYGYTF.

This clone was seen just once. The chain combines TRBV29-1 with TRBJ2-2; 11 nucleotides align to TRBD1. The germline V gene has CDR1 SQVTM and CDR2 ANQGSEA. The CDR3 sequence is 15 residues long. The junction had 9 bases not matched to a gene; V was cut back by 6 bases and J by 6 bases. The DNA of the CDR3 is TGCAGCGTCAGAGCCGGGACAGGGGGTTCCGGGGAGCTGTTTTTT. It translates to CSVRAGTGGSGELFF.

This clone was counted once. The chain carries TRBV9 and TRBJ2-3; no clear D. CDR1 is SGDLS and CDR2 is YYNGEE in the germline V gene. The CDR3 runs to 15 residues. V shed 2 bases and J shed 3 bases, with 13 bases lying between them. The CDR3 sequence: CASSVGTVVTDTQYF. The DNA of the CDR3 is TGTGCCAGCAGCGTCGGTACGGTGGTAACAGATACGCAGTATTTT.

DNA for the CDR3: TGTGCCAGCAGCTTGGGAGATAACTATGGCTACACCTTC. As protein: CASSLGDNYGYTF. The rearrangement joins TRBV5-5 to TRBJ1-2; D call uncertain. The CDR3 consists of 13 residues. Deletions cut 0 bases from V and 1 base from J, with 4 bases between. Germline V gene sequence: CDR1 SGHKS, CDR2 YYEKEE (reference sequence).